This T cell receptor (beta chain) came from a study of cytomegalovirus exposure and HLA in healthy donors. Looked up from germline, CDR1 is MGHRA and CDR2 is YSYEKL. V gave up 1 base and J gave up 1 base; unmatched junction bases: 2. The CDR3 length is 16 residues. The PCR contained 60 Vbeta and 13 Jbeta primers. The data were produced by immunoSEQ multiplex PCR, yet TCRdb's version contains in-frame clones alone and is incomplete. The table includes about 130,000 clones, over 65% detected once. The sample comprised PBMCs. The receptor was derived from a man aged 45-65 years in good health and CMV-seronegative. The rearrangement uses TRBV4-1 and TRBJ2-2, with TRBD2 matching 8 bases. The DNA of the CDR3 is TGCGCCAGCAGCCAAGTTACTAGCGGGAACACCGGGGAGCTGTTTTTT. Protein sequence: CASSQVTSGNTGELFF.